Listed below are T cell receptor beta chains from one sample, sequenced in a study of blood T cell repertoires in COVID-19. Assay: immunoSEQ multiplex PCR; the TCRdb copy retains only in-frame clones and omits some. This sample has tens of thousands of clones, with roughly 88% found just once. Material for sequencing was peripheral blood. The receptors originated from a man in his fifties or sixties with active COVID-19. Both conserved end residues are trimmed from each CDR3.

TRBJ1-1	TRBV5-1	ASRRGGNTEAF
TRBJ2-3	TRBV24-1	ATSDLKGQTDTQY
TRBJ1-2	TRBV27	ASSLSWAGGPYGYT
TRBJ1-1	TRBV19	ASSIPAGSTEAF
TRBJ2-1	TRBV5-1	ASSLRRLGSGNEQF
TRBJ1-5	TRBV28	ASSLTGVLDQPQH
TRBJ1-4	TRBV5-4	ASSLDSQVNEKLF
TRBJ1-2	TRBV2	ASTPGQGADYGYT
TRBJ1-1	TRBV11-2	ASSLHTGGRTEAF
TRBJ2-3	TRBV5-1	ASSTDRVVDTQY
TRBJ2-3	TRBV5-6	ASSLYERARSTDTQY
TRBJ2-7	TRBV28	ASSLTSDKQY
TRBJ1-5	TRBV30	AWSRRADQPQH
TRBJ1-1	TRBV12-5	ASGSQGAGEAF
TRBJ1-4	TRBV9	ASSVGGSGRNEKLF
TRBJ2-7	TRBV6-2/TRBV6-3	ASSWTGYEQY
TRBJ2-1	TRBV5-6	ASSRDYSYNEQF
TRBJ2-7	TRBV5-4	ASRPSLAGESYEQY
TRBJ2-2	TRBV6-6	ASSYSRERPGELF
TRBJ2-5	TRBV5-1	ASSQSGTEETQY
TRBJ2-1	TRBV24-1	ATSGVAESYNEQF
TRBJ2-7	TRBV19	ATRGALSSYEQY
TRBJ2-1	TRBV6-5	ASSLQGNPYNEQF
TRBJ2-4	TRBV7-9	ASSLGSGGMQNIQY
TRBJ1-1	TRBV28	ASSLEVTEAF
TRBJ2-2	TRBV4-3	ASSPASGGSTGELF
TRBJ2-7	TRBV24-1	ATSDSGTRHEQY
TRBJ2-1	TRBV6-5	ASSYSSGGGYNEQF
TRBJ1-2	TRBV7-3	ASSSLGALYGYT
TRBJ1-2	TRBV7-2	ASSLSGGGYGLGYT
TRBJ1-2	TRBV27	ASSGTEFYGYT
TRBJ1-6	TRBV6-2/TRBV6-3	ASSFDSPLH
TRBJ2-3	TRBV5-6	ASSGKGQDITDTQY
TRBJ1-2	TRBV2	ASRGELGGGIYGYT
TRBJ2-3	TRBV14	ASSQDRPGLAGVKDTQY
TRBJ1-5	TRBV9	ASSIGQGNQPQH
TRBJ2-3	TRBV10-3	AISDPSHSTDTQY
TRBJ2-1	TRBV20-1	SLGAPARF
TRBJ1-3	TRBV7-2	ASSPLGTGNGNTIY
TRBJ1-2	TRBV7-2	ASSKPGHPYGYT
TRBJ2-7	TRBV5-1	ASSLGVTSGVYEQY
TRBJ1-5	TRBV19	ASSIDGTRTGLNQPQH
TRBJ2-7	TRBV28	ASSFTEGAYEQY
TRBJ2-7	TRBV7-9	ASSPPFRVSIHEQY
TRBJ2-7	TRBV19	ASSLGQGAYEQY
TRBJ2-7	TRBV27	ASSLSGGAVPYEQY
TRBJ2-5	TRBV7-2	ASSFDRGSETQY
TRBJ2-6	TRBV9	ASSATASGANVLT
TRBJ2-7	TRBV28	ASSFPPGFTGEQY
TRBJ2-1	TRBV6-5	ASRPGHSYNEQF
TRBJ2-7	TRBV24-1	ATSDSRLGDSYEQY
TRBJ1-3	TRBV12-3/TRBV12-4	ASSSGTGNTIY
TRBJ2-5	TRBV4-3	ASSQELVTDRRGQETQY
TRBJ2-3	TRBV4-1	ASSQGLPSGRAKSTDTQY
TRBJ2-3	TRBV18	ASSLQTSGSTDTQY
TRBJ2-1	TRBV19	ASSIAGGGFIDEQF
TRBJ1-4	TRBV27	ASSLLRGHEKLF
TRBJ1-1	TRBV6-5	ASRLPGTEAF
TRBJ1-6	TRBV2	ASSNPREQGPFFASPLH
TRBJ2-2	TRBV19	ASIPTSGDTGELF